This TCR beta chain is drawn from a study of tumor-infiltrating lymphocytes in primary liver carcinoma. Total RNA and DNA came together from about 19-30 mg of bulk tissue without cell sorting. The V gene lost 0 bases and the J gene lost 5 bases, with 12 bases spanning the gap. The CDR3 length is 15 residues. Germline-derived CDR1 and CDR2 are SGHNT and YYREEE (reference sequence). This clonotype was detected many times. A primer in the constant region served to generate TCR beta cDNA from approximately 500 ng of total RNA. Libraries for TCR beta were built through three nested multiplex PCR rounds, which together made up a slightly modified ARM-PCR procedure. Each of the first two PCR rounds ran approximately 11 cycles with TRBV1-TRBV30 forward and C-beta reverse primers. TCRdb independently ran MiXCR on the multiplex PCR reads; one entry per CDR3 protein. The sample gives 90,000 to 150,000 distinct CDR3 sequences, roughly 70% of which show up once; 8.1% is in the top ten.

The chain carries TRBV5-4 and TRBJ2-1; D perhaps matches TRBD2 (6 bases). The TCR sequence derives from a woman aged 55-70 years with primary liver carcinoma and hepatitis B virus infection. Specimen: tumor-adjacent normal liver tissue. The CDR3 here is CASSLGAGNDNEQFF. In DNA, the CDR3 is TGTGCCAGCAGCTTGGGGGCGGGAAACGACAATGAGCAGTTCTTC.